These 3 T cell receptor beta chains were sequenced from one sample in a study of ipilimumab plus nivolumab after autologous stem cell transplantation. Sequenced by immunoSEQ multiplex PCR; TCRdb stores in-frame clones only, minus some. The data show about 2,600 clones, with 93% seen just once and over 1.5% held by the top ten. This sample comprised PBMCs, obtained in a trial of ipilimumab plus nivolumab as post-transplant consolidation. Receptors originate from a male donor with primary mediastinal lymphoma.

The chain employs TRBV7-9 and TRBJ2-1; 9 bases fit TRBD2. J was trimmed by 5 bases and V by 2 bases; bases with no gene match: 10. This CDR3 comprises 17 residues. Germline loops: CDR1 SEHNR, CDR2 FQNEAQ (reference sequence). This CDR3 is CASSLRPGLAPHNEQFF. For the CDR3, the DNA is TGTGCCAGCAGCTTACGACCGGGACTAGCTCCCCACAATGAGCAGTTCTTC.

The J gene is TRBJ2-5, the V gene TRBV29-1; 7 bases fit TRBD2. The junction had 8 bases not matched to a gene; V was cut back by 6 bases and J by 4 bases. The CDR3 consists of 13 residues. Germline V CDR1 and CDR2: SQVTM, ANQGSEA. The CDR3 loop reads CSVKGSSGETQYF. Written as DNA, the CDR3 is TGCAGCGTAAAAGGGTCTAGCGGAGAGACCCAGTACTTC. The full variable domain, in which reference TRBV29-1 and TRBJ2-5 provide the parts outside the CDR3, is SAVISQKPSRDICQRGTSLTIQCQVDSQVTMMFWYRQQPGQSLTLIATANQGSEATYESGFVIDKFPISRPNLTFSTLTVSNMSPEDSSIYLCSVKGSSGETQYFGPGTRLLVL.

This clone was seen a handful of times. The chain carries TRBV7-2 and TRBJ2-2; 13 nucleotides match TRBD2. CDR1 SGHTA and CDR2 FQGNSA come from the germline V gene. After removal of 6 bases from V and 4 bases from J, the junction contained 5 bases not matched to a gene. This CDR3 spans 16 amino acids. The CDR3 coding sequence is TGTGCCAGCAGTACTAGCGGGGGGGCCGGCACCGGGGAGCTGTTTTTT. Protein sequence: CASSTSGGAGTGELFF.